This passage covers 13 T cell receptor beta chains from one sample sequenced in a study of blood T cell repertoires in COVID-19. Assay: immunoSEQ multiplex PCR; the TCRdb copy retains only in-frame clones and omits some. The profile covers around 440,000 clones, with about 91% appearing a single time and over 10% taken by the ten largest. The sequencing input was peripheral blood. These receptor sequences come from a woman between 50 and 59 years old with COVID-19, enrolled during active disease.

This sequence joins TRBV2 and TRBJ2-7; no reliable D call. CDR3 length: 14 amino acids. V lost 1 base and J 2 bases, leaving 9 bases between the germline ends. The germline V gene encodes CDR1 SNHLY and CDR2 FYNNEI. The CDR3 DNA is TGTGCCAGCAGTGAAGGTGGCAGAACCTACGAGCAGTACTTC. It encodes CASSEGGRTYEQYF.

V is TRBV3-1 (or the pseudogene TRBV3-2) and J is TRBJ1-2; tentative D call: TRBD1 (5 bases). There are 13 residues in the CDR3. Germline V gene data show CDR1 as LGHDT and CDR2 as YNNKEL (reference sequence). V shed 5 bases and J shed 5 bases, with 12 bases lying between them. The chain's CDR3 is CASSDPGRYGYTF. The CDR3 nucleotides are TGTGCCAGCAGCGATCCAGGGAGGTATGGCTACACCTTC.

For the CDR3, the DNA is TGTGCCAGCAGTCGGGGGACAGGGGACTATGGCTACACCTTC. This translates into CASSRGTGDYGYTF. This rearrangement joins TRBV6-5 to TRBJ1-2; 10 bases agree with TRBD1. The CDR3 length is 14 residues. The trim removed 5 bases at V and 3 bases at J, leaving 3 bases unmatched. Per germline, CDR1 MNHEY and CDR2 SVGAGI.

J is TRBJ2-2 and V is TRBV9; 13 bases are shared with TRBD2. Trimming removed 4 bases from V and 2 bases from J; junction bases left unmatched: 11. In germline, CDR1 is SGDLS, CDR2 YYNGEE. CDR3 size: 19 residues. The CDR3 here is CASSTTGLAGVINTGELFF. In DNA, the CDR3 is TGTGCCAGCAGCACAACCGGACTAGCGGGGGTCATAAACACCGGGGAGCTGTTTTTT.

The V call is TRBV9, the J call TRBJ2-2, with TRBD2 matching 11 bases. This CDR3 has 16 amino acids. Losses at the gene ends were 4 bases for V and 5 bases for J; bases not matched to a gene: 7. Germline V gene data show CDR1 as SGDLS and CDR2 as YYNGEE. The CDR3 sequence is CASSLGLAGGTGELFF. The CDR3 nucleotides read TGTGCCAGCAGCCTAGGACTAGCGGGCGGGACCGGGGAGCTGTTTTTT.

V gene TRBV28 combines with J gene TRBJ2-4, with 10 bases fitting TRBD1. The V gene end was trimmed by 5 bases and the J gene end by 7 bases; junction bases not matched to a gene: 8. Looked up from germline, CDR1 is MDHEN and CDR2 is SYDVKM. The CDR3 is 15 amino acids. CDR3 sequence: CASSARQGAGNIQYF. The CDR3 DNA reads TGTGCCAGCAGTGCCCGACAGGGGGCGGGTAACATTCAGTACTTC. The complete variable domain, with remaining parts taken from reference TRBV28 and TRBJ2-4, reads DVKVTQSSRYLVKRTGEKVFLECVQDMDHENMFWYRQDPGLGLRLIYFSYDVKMKEKGDIPEGYSVSREKKERFSLILESASTNQTSMYLCASSARQGAGNIQYFGAGTRLSVL.

This clone was seen only once. This CDR3 is also generated by other DNA sequences in the sample. This chain links TRBV19 with TRBJ1-1; D perhaps matches TRBD1 (6 bases). In germline, CDR1 is LNHDA, CDR2 SQIVND (reference sequence). V lost 3 bases and J 5 bases, leaving 7 bases between the germline ends. The CDR3 runs to 12 residues. The CDR3 protein is CASSIRGTEAFF. The CDR3 DNA sequence: TGTGCCAGTAGTATTAGGGGGACTGAAGCTTTCTTT. Using reference TRBV19 and TRBJ1-1 for the parts outside the CDR3, the full variable domain is DGGITQSPKYLFRKEGQNVTLSCEQNLNHDAMYWYRQDPGQGLRLIYYSQIVNDFQKGDIAEGYSVSREKKESFPLTVTSAQKNPTAFYLCASSIRGTEAFFGQGTRLTVV.

The table lists this clone with a count of one. This sequence joins TRBV30 and TRBJ1-6; 9 bases match TRBD1. J was trimmed by 9 bases and V by 5 bases; bases with no gene match: 2. CDR1 is GTSNPN and CDR2 is SVGIG in the germline V gene (reference sequence). The CDR3 totals 12 residues. The CDR3 is CAWDRGSSPLHF. The CDR3 coding sequence is TGTGCCTGGGACAGGGGGAGTTCACCCCTCCACTTT. Variable domain in full (rest from reference TRBV30 and TRBJ1-6): SQTIHQWPATLVQPVGSPLSLECTVEGTSNPNLYWYRQAAGRGLQLLFYSVGIGQISSEVPQNLSASRPQDRQFILSSKKLLLSDSGFYLCAWDRGSSPLHFGNGTRLTVT.

V gene TRBV21-1 combines with J gene TRBJ2-1; TRBD2 reflects the table's D call only, with no check against the DNA. TRBV21-1 is given as a pseudogene. The CDR3 is made up of 14 amino acids. CDR3 nucleotides: TGTGCCAGCAGCAAACCGGGCTCCTACAATGAGCAGTTCTTC. The encoded protein is CASSKPGSYNEQFF.

The chain carries TRBV6-6 and TRBJ1-1; D unclear. V lost 2 bases, J lost 0 bases, and 7 bases lay in between. Germline CDR1 and CDR2: MNHNY and SVGAGI (reference sequence). The CDR3 sequence is 14 residues long. The CDR3: CASSYDKMNTEAFF. The CDR3 region has the DNA TGTGCCAGCAGTTACGACAAGATGAACACTGAAGCTTTCTTT.

Concerning this clone: A junction end diverges from the germline sequence, so it may reflect a read error. The CDR3: CASSLRLAGGLSSHNEQFF. CDR3 nucleotides: TGTGCCAGCAGCTTAAGACTAGCGGGGGGCCTCTCCTCCCACAATGAGCAGTTCTTC. The rearrangement links TRBV7-9 to TRBJ2-1; 13 bases fit TRBD2. The germline CDR1 and CDR2 sequences are SEHNR and FQNEAQ (reference sequence). This CDR3 contains 19 residues. The entire variable domain, with the rest obtained from reference TRBV7-9 and TRBJ2-1, is as follows: DTGVSQNPRHKITKRGQNVTFRCDPISEHNRLYWYRQTLGQGPEFLTYFQNEAQLEKSRLLSDRFSAERPKGSFSTLEIQRTEQGDSAMYLCASSLRLAGGLSSHNEQFFGPGTRLTVL.

CDR3 coding DNA: TGTGCCAGCAGTGAGGGAGGCTATGGCTACACCTTC. Encoded protein: CASSEGGYGYTF. The chain has TRBV6-1 and TRBJ1-2, with D unresolved. There are 12 residues in the CDR3. The V end lost 3 bases, the J end lost 4 bases, and 6 bases lay between the germline ends. Germline loops: CDR1 MNHNS, CDR2 SASEGT.

A single count supports this clone. This chain uses TRBV5-6 with TRBJ2-3, with a weak D call TRBD2 (6 bases). From germline, CDR1 is SGHDT and CDR2 YYEEEE. V lost 1 base and J lost 2, with 11 bases in between. This CDR3 is built from 15 residues. The CDR3 DNA sequence: TGTGCCAGCAGCTTGACGGGGGATTTCACAGATACGCAGTATTTT. Translation gives CASSLTGDFTDTQYF.